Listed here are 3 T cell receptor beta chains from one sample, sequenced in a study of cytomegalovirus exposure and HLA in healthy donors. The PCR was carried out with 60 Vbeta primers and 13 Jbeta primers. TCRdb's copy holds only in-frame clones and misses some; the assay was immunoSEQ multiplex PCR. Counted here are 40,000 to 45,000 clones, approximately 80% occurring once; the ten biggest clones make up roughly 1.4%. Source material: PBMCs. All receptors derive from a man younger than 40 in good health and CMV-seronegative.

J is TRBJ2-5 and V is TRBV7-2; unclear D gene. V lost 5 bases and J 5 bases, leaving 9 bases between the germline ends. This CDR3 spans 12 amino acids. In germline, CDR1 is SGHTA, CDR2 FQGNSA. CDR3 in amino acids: CASSQNGETQYF. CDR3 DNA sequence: TGTGCCAGCAGCCAGAACGGGGAGACCCAGTACTTC.

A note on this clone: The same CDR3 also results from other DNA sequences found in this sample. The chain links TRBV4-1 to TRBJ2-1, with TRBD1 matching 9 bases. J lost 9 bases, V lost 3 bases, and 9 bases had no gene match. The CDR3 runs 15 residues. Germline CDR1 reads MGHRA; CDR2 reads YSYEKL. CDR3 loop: CASSQAGTGYGEQFF. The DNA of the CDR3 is TGCGCCAGCAGCCAGGCCGGGACAGGGTATGGTGAGCAGTTCTTC.

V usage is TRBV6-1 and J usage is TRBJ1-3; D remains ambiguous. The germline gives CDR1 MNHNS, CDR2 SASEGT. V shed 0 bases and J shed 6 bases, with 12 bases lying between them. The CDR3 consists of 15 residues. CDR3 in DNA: TGTGCCAGCAGTGAAGCGCCTTTTGGCCTAAACACCATATATTTT. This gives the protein CASSEAPFGLNTIYF.